This T cell receptor (beta chain) appears in the sequencing data of a study of T cells in localized non-small cell lung cancer. Here immunoSEQ multiplex PCR was the method, and the copy in TCRdb shows in-frame clones only, minus some. The data show 100,000 to 150,000 clones, roughly 90% seen once. The CDR3 spans 15 residues. V gave up 6 bases and J gave up 6 bases; unmatched junction bases: 10. Germline V gene sequence: CDR1 MNHNY, CDR2 SVGAGI (reference sequence). Sample: peripheral blood, taken before any cancer treatment. The V gene is TRBV6-6, the J gene TRBJ2-1; 8 nucleotides line up with TRBD2. The TCR was taken from a female donor at least 60 years old with stage I lung adenocarcinoma. In DNA, the CDR3 is TGTGCCAGCAGCTTGGGACTAGTTATATTCAATGAGCAGTTCTTC. Translated: CASSLGLVIFNEQFF.